The T cell receptor (beta chain) under discussion was sequenced for a study of T cells in Graves' hyperthyroidism and ophthalmopathy. This clonotype was picked up a small number of times. Antigen specificity is unknown. The V segment lost 4 bases and the J segment 6 bases; nucleotides outside the gene matches: 16. The CDR3 sequence is 18 residues long. Germline V CDR1 and CDR2: LNHDA, SQIVND (reference sequence). There were TCR beta CDR3 regions amplified from RNA transcripts. RT-PCR in the first round (using the HTBI primer set) targeted the TCR CDR3. TCRdb re-called the multiplex PCR reads through MiXCR, storing one row per CDR3 protein. The sample has 45,000 to 55,000 distinct CDR3 sequences; roughly 56% are singletons. The study, taken as a whole, reports: Ophthalmopathy got predicted by the model a median 6.5 months before its onset.

Material: peripheral blood or thyroid tissue (not recorded which). The source of this sequence is a man aged 18 to 29 with Graves' hyperthyroidism. The genes are TRBV19 and TRBJ2-4; TRBD1 matches 9 bases. The CDR3 spells CASSTNGVPGQGRNIQYF. The CDR3 DNA follows: TGTGCCAGTAGTACCAACGGGGTACCGGGACAGGGAAGAAACATTCAGTACTTC.